This TCR beta chain was documented in a study of post-analysis software for immune sequencing data. On the study more broadly: Included among the disease courses, which were recorded for the cohort, were relapsing-remitting, secondary progressive and progressive-relapsing multiple sclerosis. Study observations and caveats: A significant reduction in normalized Chao1 diversity was observed in multiple sclerosis patients versus controls.

Unique molecular identifiers had been added to the TCR beta cDNA libraries. Researchers reported roughly 0.5 million cDNA molecules coming from roughly 0.93 to 9.6 million T cells. Using its own MiXCR run on the PCR reads, TCRdb lists one record per CDR3 protein. Of approximately 730,000 distinct CDR3 sequences detected, roughly 50% appear once; the ten largest clones hold 4.9%. As to this clonotype: Its antigen is undetermined.

The sample consisted of blood. The sequence was collected from a girl aged 10 to 17 with multiple sclerosis.

CDR3 DNA: TGTGCCAGCAGAAGAAACGGGGGCCTGGGGTACGAGCAGTACTTC. Translation: CASRRNGGLGYEQYF. The V call is TRBV13, the J call TRBJ2-7; the D call may be TRBD1 or TRBD2 (6 bases each). CDR3 size: 15 residues. The V gene lost 6 bases and the J gene lost 4 bases, with 19 bases spanning the gap. Germline loops: CDR1 PRHDT, CDR2 FYEKMQ (reference sequence).